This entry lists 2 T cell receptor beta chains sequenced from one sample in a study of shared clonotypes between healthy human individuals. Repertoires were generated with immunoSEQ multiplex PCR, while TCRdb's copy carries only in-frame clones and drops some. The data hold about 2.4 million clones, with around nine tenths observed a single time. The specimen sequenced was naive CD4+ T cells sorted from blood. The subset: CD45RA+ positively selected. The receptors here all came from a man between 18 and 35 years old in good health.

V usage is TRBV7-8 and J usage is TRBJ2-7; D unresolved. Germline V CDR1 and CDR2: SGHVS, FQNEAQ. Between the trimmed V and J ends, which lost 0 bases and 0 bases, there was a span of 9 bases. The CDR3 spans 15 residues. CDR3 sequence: CASSLAPDPSYEQYF. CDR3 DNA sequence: TGTGCCAGCAGCTTAGCTCCCGATCCCTCCTACGAGCAGTACTTC.

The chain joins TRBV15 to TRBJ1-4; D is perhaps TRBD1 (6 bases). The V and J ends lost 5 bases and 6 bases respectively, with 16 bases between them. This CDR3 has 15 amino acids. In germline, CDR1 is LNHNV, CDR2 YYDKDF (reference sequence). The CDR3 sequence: CATSPRGRTDEKLFF. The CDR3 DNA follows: TGTGCCACCAGCCCGAGAGGCAGGACAGATGAAAAACTGTTTTTT. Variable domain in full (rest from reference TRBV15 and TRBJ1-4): DAMVIQNPRYQVTQFGKPVTLSCSQTLNHNVMYWYQQKSSQAPKLLFHYYDKDFNNEADTPDNFQSRRPNTSFCFLDIRSPGLGDTAMYLCATSPRGRTDEKLFFGSGTQLSVL.